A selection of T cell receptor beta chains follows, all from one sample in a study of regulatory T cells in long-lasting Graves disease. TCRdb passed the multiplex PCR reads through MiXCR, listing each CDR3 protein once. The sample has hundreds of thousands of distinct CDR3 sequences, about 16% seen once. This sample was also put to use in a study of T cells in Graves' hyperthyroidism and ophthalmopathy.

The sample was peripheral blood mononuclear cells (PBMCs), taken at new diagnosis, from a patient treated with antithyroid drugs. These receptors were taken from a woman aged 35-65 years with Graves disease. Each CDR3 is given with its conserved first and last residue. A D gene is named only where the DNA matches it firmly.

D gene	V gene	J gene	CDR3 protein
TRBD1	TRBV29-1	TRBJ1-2	CSVGKGTGLGYTF
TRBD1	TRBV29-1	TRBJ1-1	CSVEQTGDTEAFF
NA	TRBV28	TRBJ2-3	CASSYYLATDTQYF
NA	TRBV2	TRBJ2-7	CASGDSPYEQYF
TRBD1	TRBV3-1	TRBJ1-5	CASSSTGTGAENQPQHF
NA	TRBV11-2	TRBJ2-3	CASSNALRGVKDTQYF
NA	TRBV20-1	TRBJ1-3	CSARAANSGNTIYF
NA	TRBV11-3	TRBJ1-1	CASSQGGTGSAEAFF
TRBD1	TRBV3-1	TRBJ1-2	CASSLDRGRGRHGYTF
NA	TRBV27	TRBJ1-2	CASSLSGEANYGYTF
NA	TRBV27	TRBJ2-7	CASSKAGQPGEQYF
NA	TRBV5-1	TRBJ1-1	CASSLVAGGDTEAFF
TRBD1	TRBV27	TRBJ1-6	CASSPEQGVGSPLHF
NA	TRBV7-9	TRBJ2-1	CASSPFGLYEQFF
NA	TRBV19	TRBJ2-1	CASTSQASYNEQFF
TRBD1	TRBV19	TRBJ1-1	CASSMDPGGPHEAFF
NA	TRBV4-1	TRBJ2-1	CASSPLPQGGEQFF
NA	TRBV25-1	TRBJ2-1	CASSEFGEQFF
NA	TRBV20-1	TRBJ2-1	CSAREGGGAYNEQFF
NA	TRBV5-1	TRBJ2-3	CASSLARGGTDTQYF
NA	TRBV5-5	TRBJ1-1	CASSQDSPGGTEAFF
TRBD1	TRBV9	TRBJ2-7	CASSASGDRSDEQYF
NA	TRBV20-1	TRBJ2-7	CSALGQTEQYF
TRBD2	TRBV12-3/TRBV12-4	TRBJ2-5	CASSHGLAGETQYF
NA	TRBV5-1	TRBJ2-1	CASSLLTSLNEQFF
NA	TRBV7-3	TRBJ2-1	CASSSGTLRGNEQFF
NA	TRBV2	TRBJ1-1	CASSERTGRYTEAFF
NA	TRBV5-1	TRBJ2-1	CASSLEWGRDNEQFF
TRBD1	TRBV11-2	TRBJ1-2	CASSSRTGSLYGYTF
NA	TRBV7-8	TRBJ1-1	CASSLRDYTEAFF
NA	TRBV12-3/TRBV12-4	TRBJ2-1	CASSFPEDEQFF
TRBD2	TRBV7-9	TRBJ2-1	CASSLGGTSMYEQFF
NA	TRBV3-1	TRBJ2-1	CASSTRTATSYNEQFF
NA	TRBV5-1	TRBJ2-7	CASSFQGPNYEQYF
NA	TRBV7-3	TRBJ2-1	CASSRGGGNEQFF